Each of the 4 T cell receptor beta chains below was sequenced from the same sample in a study of CD8+CD57+ T cells in acquired aplastic anemia. Genomic DNA served as template for TCR beta VDJ and CDR3 profiling. TCRdb fed the reads into MiXCR, producing one record per CDR3 protein. Here the sample spans 150,000 to 200,000 distinct CDR3 sequences, 64% being singletons. Sequencing input: sorted CD4+, CD8+, or CD8+CD57+ T cells (not recorded which) from PBMCs. These receptors were collected from a human donor with severe aplastic anemia or a healthy control (not recorded which).

Notes on this clonotype: The CDR3 end shows no conserved phenylalanine or tryptophan, and so a read error is likely. The J gene is TRBJ2-5, the V gene TRBV7-9, with 7 bases lining up with TRBD2. Trimming cost V 5 bases and J 5 bases; bases outside gene matches: 2. The germline gives CDR1 SEHNR, CDR2 FQNEAQ (reference sequence). The length of the CDR3 is 12 residues. As DNA, the CDR3 is TGTGCCAGCAGCAGTAGCGGGGAGACCCAGTACTCC. It is translated as CASSSSGETQYS.

This clonotype turned up a few times. The rearrangement uses TRBV9 and TRBJ1-6; D possibly corresponds to TRBD1 (5 bases). Trimming pared 3 bases from V and 7 bases from J, leaving 11 bases between. CDR3 length: 14 amino acids. Germline V gene sequence: CDR1 SGDLS, CDR2 YYNGEE. For the CDR3, the DNA is TGTGCCAGCAGCGCCCGGGGCGACAATTCACCCCTCCACTTT. It codes for CASSARGDNSPLHF.

This clonotype was found a few times. V is TRBV5-5 and J is TRBJ2-5, with a weak D call TRBD1 (5 bases). This CDR3 region has 14 residues. V dropped 0 bases and J dropped 5 bases, with 11 bases sitting between them. Per germline, CDR1 SGHKS and CDR2 YYEKEE (reference sequence). Written as DNA, the CDR3 is TGTGCCAGCAGCTTGGAGGGGCGGCAGGAGACCCAGTACTTC. Amino acid sequence: CASSLEGRQETQYF.

The chain has TRBV5-5 and TRBJ2-5, with no clear D. V was pared by 2 bases and J by 1 base, with 6 bases between. The CDR3 length is 13 residues. Germline lookup yields CDR1 SGHKS and CDR2 YYEKEE (reference sequence). The CDR3 reads CASSLQPQETQYF. The CDR3 nucleotides are TGTGCCAGCAGCTTACAACCCCAAGAGACCCAGTACTTC.